The 4 T cell receptor beta chains reported below all come from one sample, sequenced in a study of a mutant IDH1 vaccine in newly diagnosed glioma (TCRdb year 2021). This sample's time point label indicates: baseline, week 1 (first vaccination visit). The sample's treatment or condition label is to be understood as: pre-vaccination baseline after standard-of-care therapy. Preparation of the library involved the immunoSEQ multiplex PCR assay. Imported from immuneACCESS, the table was reduced by TCRdb to in-frame sequences with V and J called. These copies leave out some clones; in studies compared against another copy, an unresolved V gene accounts for under half, and the cause of the remainder is not known. Here the sample has approximately 54,000 clones; more than 80% occur a single time. Under 20% of the sample is held by the ten biggest clonotypes. This sample comprised PBMCs, obtained from a glioma patient treated with radiotherapy, temozolomide or both. The origin of the receptors is a man younger than 35 with glioma.

The table lists this clone with a few counts. CDR3: CAWSPRMNTEAFF. DNA of the CDR3: TGTGCCTGGAGTCCCCGAATGAACACTGAAGCTTTCTTT. The chain is built from TRBV30 and TRBJ1-1; D is unclear. Germline assignment: CDR1 GTSNPN and CDR2 SVGIG (reference sequence). V was shortened by 2 bases and J by 0 bases, with 7 bases between the two germline ends. CDR3 length: 13 residues.

This clone has a handful of counts. The chain uses TRBV10-3 and TRBJ1-2; no definite D call. The CDR3 covers 16 residues. V gave up 0 bases and J gave up 3 bases, with 14 bases separating them. Germline V gene data show CDR1 as ENHRY and CDR2 as SYGVKD. The CDR3 DNA reads as TGTGCCATCAGTGAGTCCGGAAGGAATGCATACTATGGCTACACCTTC. Amino acid sequence: CAISESGRNAYYGYTF.

The chain carries TRBV5-1 and TRBJ2-7; 9 bases align to TRBD1. The CDR3 sequence is 16 residues long. Unmatched junction bases numbered 10, after V lost 3 bases and J lost 3 bases. Germline V lookup: CDR1 SGHRS, CDR2 YFSETQ. CDR3 region: CASSSAGTGRDYEQYF. The CDR3 region has the DNA TGCGCCAGCAGCTCGGCCGGGACAGGGAGGGACTACGAGCAGTACTTC.

As for this clone: A junction boundary mismatches the germline segment, possibly from a read error. The chain couples TRBV20-1 to TRBJ1-2; D is unclear. Looked up from germline, CDR1 is DFQATT and CDR2 is SNEGSKA (reference sequence). The CDR3 sequence is 10 residues long. The CDR3 spells CSASWSPFIF. CDR3 nucleotide sequence: TGCAGTGCTAGTTGGTCCCCTTTCATCTTC.